These T cell receptor beta chains were read from a single sample in a study of CD8+CD57+ T cells in acquired aplastic anemia. TCRdb re-called the reads through MiXCR, storing one row per CDR3 protein. The table includes 200,000 to 300,000 distinct CDR3 sequences, approximately 79% detected once. The sample consisted of sorted CD4+, CD8+, or CD8+CD57+ T cells (not recorded which) from PBMCs. The receptors here all came from a human donor with aplastic anemia. CDR3s include the opening cysteine and the closing phenylalanine or tryptophan. The D gene is left open where the match is weak. Only some rows state a clone size, as once, few, many or a class for expanded clones.

v_call: TRBV24-1; clone_size: NA; d_call: NA; j_call: TRBJ2-7; cdr3_aa: CATSDSGTYEQYF; cdr3_nt: TGTGCCACCAGTGACTCGGGGACCTACGAGCAGTACTTC
v_call: TRBV10-3; clone_size: few; d_call: TRBD1; j_call: TRBJ2-1; cdr3_aa: CATRAGTGDNEQFF; cdr3_nt: TGTGCCACCCGAGCCGGGACAGGGGACAATGAGCAGTTCTTC
v_call: TRBV7-2; clone_size: NA; d_call: NA; j_call: TRBJ2-6; cdr3_aa: CASSLEGSGGTDDLTF; cdr3_nt: TGTGCCAGCAGCTTAGAAGGAAGCGGTGGGACCGACGACCTGACTTTC
v_call: TRBV11-2; clone_size: NA; d_call: NA; j_call: TRBJ1-2; cdr3_aa: CASSPSGVGYTF; cdr3_nt: TGTGCCAGCAGCCCCTCCGGGGTTGGCTACACCTTC
v_call: TRBV2; clone_size: once; d_call: NA; j_call: TRBJ2-2; cdr3_aa: CASSGEAGDTGELFF; cdr3_nt: TGTGCCAGCAGTGGTGAAGCCGGGGATACCGGGGAGCTGTTTTTT
v_call: TRBV9; clone_size: NA; d_call: TRBD1; j_call: TRBJ2-1; cdr3_aa: CASSLDLTGGTDEQFF; cdr3_nt: TGTGCCAGCAGCTTAGATCTGACAGGGGGCACTGATGAGCAGTTCTTC
v_call: TRBV20-1; clone_size: NA; d_call: NA; j_call: TRBJ1-1; cdr3_aa: CSASQTLGTEAFF; cdr3_nt: TGCAGTGCTAGTCAGACTCTGGGGACTGAAGCTTTCTTT
v_call: TRBV2; clone_size: few; d_call: NA; j_call: TRBJ2-6; cdr3_aa: CASSDSSSGANVLTF; cdr3_nt: TGTGCCAGCAGTGACTCGAGCTCTGGGGCCAACGTCCTGACTTTC
v_call: TRBV7-8; clone_size: NA; d_call: NA; j_call: TRBJ1-1; cdr3_aa: CASSVAEYPVTHYEAFF; cdr3_nt: TGTGCCAGCAGCGTAGCGGAATATCCCGTGACGCACTATGAAGCTTTCTTT
v_call: TRBV7-3; clone_size: NA; d_call: NA; j_call: TRBJ1-6; cdr3_aa: CASSRQANAVEHRLHF; cdr3_nt: TGTGCCAGCTCAAGACAGGCCAACGCCGTTGAACACCGACTCCACTTT
v_call: TRBV7-9; clone_size: NA; d_call: NA; j_call: TRBJ1-1; cdr3_aa: CASSLGAQDTEAVF; cdr3_nt: TGTGCCAGCAGCTTAGGGGCGCAAGACACTGAAGCTGTCTTT
v_call: TRBV2; clone_size: few; d_call: TRBD2; j_call: TRBJ2-1; cdr3_aa: CAGGEGVLRNEQFF; cdr3_nt: TGTGCCGGGGGGGAGGGCGTCCTTCGCAATGAGCAGTTCTTC
v_call: TRBV5-5; clone_size: few; d_call: TRBD1; j_call: TRBJ2-5; cdr3_aa: CAGHGDRETQYF; cdr3_nt: TGTGCCGGACACGGGGACAGGGAGACCCAGTACTTC
v_call: TRBV15; clone_size: few; d_call: NA; j_call: TRBJ2-7; cdr3_aa: CATSRPRTGTYYEQYF; cdr3_nt: TGTGCCACCAGCAGACCTCGTACCGGGACTTACTACGAGCAGTACTTC
v_call: TRBV7-6; clone_size: NA; d_call: TRBD2; j_call: TRBJ2-1; cdr3_aa: CASSLELAGGRDTQFF; cdr3_nt: TGTGCCAGCAGCTTAGAACTAGCGGGGGGGAGAGACACACAGTTCTTC
v_call: TRBV7-9; clone_size: NA; d_call: TRBD2; j_call: TRBJ2-5; cdr3_aa: CASSFGRSGGTQYF; cdr3_nt: TGTGCCAGCAGCTTTGGAAGAAGCGGGGGGACCCAGTACTTC
v_call: TRBV2; clone_size: few; d_call: NA; j_call: TRBJ2-7; cdr3_aa: CASSVLHYEQYF; cdr3_nt: TGTGCCAGCAGTGTACTTCATTACGAGCAGTACTTC
v_call: TRBV7-8; clone_size: NA; d_call: TRBD2; j_call: TRBJ2-1; cdr3_aa: CASSLQGGGGSEEQFF; cdr3_nt: TGTGCCAGCAGCTTACAAGGAGGCGGCGGGAGCGAGGAGCAGTTCTTC
v_call: TRBV5-4; clone_size: NA; d_call: NA; j_call: TRBJ2-3; cdr3_aa: CASSSGTSDTQYF; cdr3_nt: TGTGCCAGCAGCTCCGGGACATCAGATACGCAGTATTTT
v_call: TRBV7-9; clone_size: NA; d_call: NA; j_call: TRBJ1-2; cdr3_aa: CASSLRERGFDYGYTF; cdr3_nt: TGTGCCAGCAGCTTACGGGAAAGGGGCTTCGACTATGGCTACACCTTC
v_call: TRBV7-9; clone_size: NA; d_call: NA; j_call: TRBJ1-6; cdr3_aa: CASSLRSKGSPLHF; cdr3_nt: TGTGCCAGCAGCCTGAGGTCCAAAGGCTCACCCCTCCACTTT
v_call: TRBV5-4; clone_size: NA; d_call: NA; j_call: TRBJ1-1; cdr3_aa: CASSMEQINTEAFF; cdr3_nt: TGTGCCAGCAGCATGGAACAGATCAACACTGAAGCTTTCTTT
v_call: TRBV5-6; clone_size: once; d_call: TRBD2; j_call: TRBJ2-1; cdr3_aa: CASSLVPTSGGKRDEQFF; cdr3_nt: TGTGCCAGCAGCTTGGTCCCGACTAGCGGGGGGAAAAGGGATGAGCAGTTCTTC
v_call: TRBV7-2; clone_size: NA; d_call: NA; j_call: TRBJ2-7; cdr3_aa: CASSFDGRDPRYEQYF; cdr3_nt: TGTGCCAGCAGCTTTGATGGCCGGGACCCAAGATACGAGCAGTACTTC
v_call: TRBV15; clone_size: few; d_call: TRBD1; j_call: TRBJ1-2; cdr3_aa: CATRRDSTYGYTF; cdr3_nt: TGTGCCACCAGACGGGACAGTACCTATGGCTACACCTTC
v_call: TRBV7-2; clone_size: NA; d_call: TRBD2; j_call: TRBJ2-5; cdr3_aa: CASSFAGGPDAPHYF; cdr3_nt: TGTGCCAGCAGCTTTGCGGGGGGTCCCGATGCGCCGCATTACTTC
v_call: TRBV7-8; clone_size: NA; d_call: NA; j_call: TRBJ2-1; cdr3_aa: CASSFAGGADTQDLFF; cdr3_nt: NA
v_call: TRBV10-3; clone_size: NA; d_call: NA; j_call: TRBJ2-3; cdr3_aa: CAISDPAGAGDGQNF; cdr3_nt: TGTGCCATCAGTGACCCTGCGGGGGCGGGCGATGGGCAGAATTTT
v_call: TRBV7-9; clone_size: NA; d_call: NA; j_call: TRBJ1-5; cdr3_aa: CASSTGGRSQPQHF; cdr3_nt: TGTGCCAGCAGCACTGGGGGTCGCTCGCAGCCCCAGCATTTT
v_call: TRBV7-8; clone_size: NA; d_call: TRBD1; j_call: TRBJ2-3; cdr3_aa: CASGESGTGDHNDTQYF; cdr3_nt: TGTGCCAGCGGGGAGTCCGGGACAGGGGATCACAATGATACGCAGTATTTT
v_call: TRBV9; clone_size: NA; d_call: NA; j_call: TRBJ1-6; cdr3_aa: CASSLGEGHYNSPLHF; cdr3_nt: TGTGCCAGCAGCTTGGGGGAGGGACACTATAATTCCCCCCTCCACTTT
v_call: TRBV11-3; clone_size: once; d_call: NA; j_call: TRBJ1-1; cdr3_aa: CASSLDMTEGDTEAFF; cdr3_nt: TGTGCCAGCAGCTTAGATATGACAGAGGGGGACACTGAAGCTTTCTTT
v_call: TRBV7-9; clone_size: NA; d_call: TRBD2; j_call: TRBJ2-5; cdr3_aa: CAGLWGGRTGYF; cdr3_nt: TGTGCCGGCCTTTGGGGGGGAAGGACGGGGTACTTC
v_call: TRBV2; clone_size: NA; d_call: NA; j_call: TRBJ2-7; cdr3_aa: CASSNRVAGYEQYF; cdr3_nt: TGTGCCAGCAGTAACCGGGTGGCCGGCTACGAGCAGTACTTC
v_call: TRBV5-8; clone_size: NA; d_call: NA; j_call: TRBJ1-6; cdr3_aa: CASSDGGDMGSPLHF; cdr3_nt: TGTGCCAGCAGTGATGGGGGGGACATGGGGTCACCCCTCCACTTT
v_call: TRBV7-9; clone_size: NA; d_call: NA; j_call: TRBJ2-3; cdr3_aa: CASSPARGDHTDTF; cdr3_nt: TGTGCCAGCAGCCCCGCGAGAGGGGACCACACGGATACGTTT
v_call: TRBV19; clone_size: NA; d_call: NA; j_call: TRBJ2-1; cdr3_aa: CASSVGLNNEALF; cdr3_nt: TGTGCCAGTAGTGTAGGGTTGAACAATGAGGCTCTCTTC
v_call: TRBV29-1; clone_size: NA; d_call: NA; j_call: TRBJ1-3; cdr3_aa: CSVAQFSGNTIYF; cdr3_nt: TGCAGCGTTGCGCAATTCTCTGGAAACACCATATATTTT
v_call: TRBV9; clone_size: NA; d_call: NA; j_call: TRBJ2-3; cdr3_aa: CASSVFQSPTATHF; cdr3_nt: TGTGCCAGCAGCGTATTTCAGTCACCCACAGCGACGCATTTT
v_call: TRBV7-8; clone_size: NA; d_call: NA; j_call: TRBJ2-5; cdr3_aa: CAGKGAGGTQYF; cdr3_nt: TGTGCCGGCAAGGGGGCGGGAGGGACCCAGTACTTC
v_call: TRBV9; clone_size: NA; d_call: NA; j_call: TRBJ2-1; cdr3_aa: CASSVEDWGNEQFF; cdr3_nt: TGTGCCAGCAGCGTAGAGGACTGGGGCAATGAGCAGTTCTTC
v_call: TRBV10-2; clone_size: NA; d_call: TRBD1; j_call: TRBJ2-5; cdr3_aa: CATRIGTVVLGTQYF; cdr3_nt: TGCGCCACCCGAATAGGGACAGTGGTCTTAGGGACCCAGTACTTC
v_call: TRBV12-3/TRBV12-4; clone_size: NA; d_call: NA; j_call: TRBJ1-4; cdr3_aa: CASSQSSGERINEKLFF; cdr3_nt: TGTGCCAGCAGCCAGTCTTCAGGAGAACGAATTAATGAAAAACTGTTTTTT
v_call: TRBV15; clone_size: NA; d_call: TRBD1; j_call: TRBJ1-2; cdr3_aa: CATSTWTGDYGYTF; cdr3_nt: TGTGCCACCAGCACCTGGACAGGGGACTATGGCTACACCTTC
v_call: TRBV7-2; clone_size: NA; d_call: TRBD2; j_call: TRBJ2-7; cdr3_aa: CASSHPISGSSYEQYF; cdr3_nt: TGTGCCAGCAGCCACCCCATTAGCGGGAGCTCCTACGAGCAGTACTTC
v_call: TRBV7-8; clone_size: few; d_call: NA; j_call: TRBJ1-2; cdr3_aa: CASSLTGGPDTHYTF; cdr3_nt: TGTGCCAGCAGCTTGACGGGGGGCCCCGATACGCACTATACCTTC
v_call: TRBV7-2; clone_size: NA; d_call: NA; j_call: TRBJ1-6; cdr3_aa: CASRPTRGHESPIHF; cdr3_nt: TGTGCCAGCAGACCTACCCGGGGACACGAGTCACCCATACACTTT
v_call: TRBV7-8; clone_size: NA; d_call: NA; j_call: TRBJ2-3; cdr3_aa: CASSFDPDRAALYF; cdr3_nt: TGTGCCAGCAGCTTTGATCCAGATCGGGCTGCCCTTTACTTT